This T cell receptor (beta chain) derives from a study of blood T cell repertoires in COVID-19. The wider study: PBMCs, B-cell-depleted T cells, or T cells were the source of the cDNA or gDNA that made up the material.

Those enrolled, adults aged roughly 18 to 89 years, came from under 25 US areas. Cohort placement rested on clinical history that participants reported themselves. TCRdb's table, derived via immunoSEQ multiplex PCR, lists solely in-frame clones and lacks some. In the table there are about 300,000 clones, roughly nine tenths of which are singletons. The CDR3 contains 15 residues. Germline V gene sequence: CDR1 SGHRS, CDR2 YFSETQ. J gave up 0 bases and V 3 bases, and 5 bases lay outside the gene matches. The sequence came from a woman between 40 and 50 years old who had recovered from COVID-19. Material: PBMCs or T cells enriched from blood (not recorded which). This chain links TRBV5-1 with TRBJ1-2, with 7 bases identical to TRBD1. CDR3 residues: CASSSGGNSNYGYTF. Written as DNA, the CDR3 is TGCGCCAGCAGCTCAGGGGGGAATTCTAACTATGGCTACACCTTC. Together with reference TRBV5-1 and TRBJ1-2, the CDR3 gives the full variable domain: KAGVTQTPRYLIKTRGQQVTLSCSPISGHRSVSWYQQTPGQGLQFLFEYFSETQRNKGNFPGRFSGRQFSNSRSEMNVSTLELGDSALYLCASSSGGNSNYGYTFGSGTRLTVV.